These T cell receptor beta chains were read from a single sample in a study of T cell repertoires in cytomegalovirus infection. TCRdb analysed the reads with MiXCR anew, one entry per CDR3 protein. The sample consists of approximately 180,000 distinct CDR3 sequences, about 18% of them appearing once. The specimen sequenced was CD8+ T cells from PBMCs. Receptor source: a human donor in good health (CMV status not recorded). Some clones in this sample may be carry-over from other donors' samples. Both conserved end residues are part of each CDR3. Each record gives: V gene, clone size, D gene, J gene, CDR3 protein, CDR3 DNA. The D gene is left open where the match is weak. Size is omitted from some rows. Given values are once, few, many or a class for expanded clones.

v_gene: TRBV28
abundance: few
d_gene: NA
j_gene: TRBJ1-1
CDR3aa: CASSLFADPNTEAFF
CDR3nt: TGTGCCAGCAGTTTATTCGCAGACCCGAACACTGAAGCTTTCTTT

v_gene: TRBV4-1
abundance: few
d_gene: NA
j_gene: TRBJ2-6
CDR3aa: CASSQEAGSGANVLTF
CDR3nt: TGTGCCAGCAGCCAAGAGGCAGGGTCCGGGGCCAACGTCCTGACTTTC

v_gene: TRBV10-3
abundance: few
d_gene: TRBD1
j_gene: TRBJ2-1
CDR3aa: CAISEKGAAYNEQFF
CDR3nt: TGTGCCATCAGTGAAAAGGGGGCGGCCTACAATGAGCAGTTCTTC

v_gene: TRBV20-1
abundance: NA
d_gene: NA
j_gene: TRBJ2-7
CDR3aa: CSASDSSYEQYF
CDR3nt: TGCAGTGCTAGTGACAGTTCCTACGAGCAGTACTTC

v_gene: TRBV7-9
abundance: few
d_gene: NA
j_gene: TRBJ2-4
CDR3aa: CASSLSGPDIQYF
CDR3nt: TGTGCCAGCAGCTTATCCGGCCCCGACATTCAGTACTTC

v_gene: TRBV7-6
abundance: many
d_gene: NA
j_gene: TRBJ2-7
CDR3aa: CASSPGQGAYEQYF
CDR3nt: TGTGCCAGCAGCCCAGGACAAGGGGCCTACGAGCAGTACTTC

v_gene: TRBV2
abundance: few
d_gene: NA
j_gene: TRBJ2-1
CDR3aa: CASSEGWGEQFF
CDR3nt: TGTGCCAGCAGTGAAGGGTGGGGTGAGCAGTTCTTC

v_gene: TRBV6-6
abundance: NA
d_gene: NA
j_gene: TRBJ1-1
CDR3aa: CASSYGFRTEAFF
CDR3nt: TGTGCCAGCAGTTACGGTTTCAGAACTGAAGCTTTCTTT

v_gene: TRBV7-9
abundance: NA
d_gene: NA
j_gene: TRBJ1-2
CDR3aa: CASSPGRGWGTF
CDR3nt: TGTGCCAGCAGCCCAGGCAGGGGCTGGGGCACCTTC

v_gene: TRBV7-2
abundance: many
d_gene: TRBD1
j_gene: TRBJ2-5
CDR3aa: CASSPYWDRGETQYF
CDR3nt: TGTGCCAGCAGCCCCTACTGGGACAGGGGGGAGACCCAGTACTTC

v_gene: TRBV6-2/TRBV6-3
abundance: few
d_gene: TRBD2
j_gene: TRBJ2-1
CDR3aa: CASSYRLAGGISYNEQFF
CDR3nt: TGTGCCAGCAGTTACAGACTAGCGGGGGGGATCTCCTACAATGAGCAGTTCTTC

v_gene: TRBV7-9
abundance: NA
d_gene: NA
j_gene: TRBJ1-4
CDR3aa: CASSPEFAGATNEKLFF
CDR3nt: TGTGCCAGCAGCCCGGAATTTGCAGGCGCAACTAATGAAAAACTGTTTTTT

v_gene: TRBV19
abundance: NA
d_gene: NA
j_gene: TRBJ2-5
CDR3aa: CASLPGGVEETQYF
CDR3nt: TGTGCCAGCCTTCCCGGTGGGGTTGAAGAGACCCAGTACTTC

v_gene: TRBV12-3/TRBV12-4
abundance: NA
d_gene: NA
j_gene: TRBJ1-5
CDR3aa: CASSFWTASDSNQPQHF
CDR3nt: TGTGCCAGCAGTTTCTGGACAGCCTCCGATAGCAATCAGCCCCAGCATTTT

v_gene: TRBV12-3/TRBV12-4
abundance: NA
d_gene: TRBD2
j_gene: TRBJ2-1
CDR3aa: CASSRSGGGEQFF
CDR3nt: TGTGCCAGCAGTCGATCGGGGGGAGGTGAGCAGTTCTTC

v_gene: TRBV12-3/TRBV12-4
abundance: NA
d_gene: NA
j_gene: TRBJ2-7
CDR3aa: CASSSLGREYF
CDR3nt: TGTGCCAGCAGTTCCCTCGGACGGGAGTACTTC

v_gene: TRBV20-1
abundance: NA
d_gene: NA
j_gene: TRBJ2-5
CDR3aa: CSASRDLGETQYF
CDR3nt: TGCAGTGCTAGTCGGGACCTTGGGGAGACCCAGTACTTC

v_gene: TRBV28
abundance: many
d_gene: NA
j_gene: TRBJ2-7
CDR3aa: CASSIQVTGNEQYF
CDR3nt: TGTGCCAGCAGTATTCAGGTAACAGGGAACGAGCAGTACTTC

v_gene: TRBV28
abundance: NA
d_gene: TRBD1
j_gene: TRBJ1-4
CDR3aa: CASSGQGATNEKLFF
CDR3nt: TGTGCCAGCAGCGGACAGGGTGCAACTAATGAAAAACTGTTTTTT

v_gene: TRBV7-9
abundance: many
d_gene: TRBD1
j_gene: TRBJ1-2
CDR3aa: CASSLLATGEDGYTF
CDR3nt: TGTGCCAGCAGCTTACTCGCCACAGGGGAGGATGGCTACACCTTC

v_gene: TRBV7-2
abundance: medium-sized
d_gene: NA
j_gene: TRBJ2-1
CDR3aa: CASSLLRSSYNEQFF
CDR3nt: TGTGCCAGCAGCCTTCTACGGAGCTCCTACAATGAGCAGTTCTTC

v_gene: TRBV12-3/TRBV12-4
abundance: few
d_gene: NA
j_gene: TRBJ2-5
CDR3aa: CASWSRGETQYF
CDR3nt: TGTGCCAGCTGGAGCAGGGGAGAGACCCAGTACTTC

v_gene: TRBV7-6
abundance: NA
d_gene: NA
j_gene: TRBJ1-4
CDR3aa: CASSLVGTRVNEKLFF
CDR3nt: TGTGCCAGCAGCTTAGTAGGGACAAGGGTGAATGAAAAACTGTTTTTT

v_gene: TRBV29-1
abundance: few
d_gene: NA
j_gene: TRBJ2-7
CDR3aa: CSVVWREAYEQYF
CDR3nt: TGCAGCGTTGTATGGAGGGAAGCCTACGAGCAGTACTTC

v_gene: TRBV4-1
abundance: NA
d_gene: NA
j_gene: TRBJ2-7
CDR3aa: CASSQDQARVNYEQYF
CDR3nt: TGCGCCAGCAGCCAAGATCAAGCGAGGGTGAACTACGAGCAGTACTTC

v_gene: TRBV7-7
abundance: few
d_gene: NA
j_gene: TRBJ2-7
CDR3aa: CASSLRAGNENEQYF
CDR3nt: TGTGCCAGCAGCTTACGGGCAGGGAATGAGAACGAGCAGTACTTC

v_gene: TRBV6-2/TRBV6-3
abundance: NA
d_gene: TRBD1
j_gene: TRBJ2-7
CDR3aa: CASSYDRGTYEQYF
CDR3nt: TGTGCCAGCAGTTACGACAGGGGTACCTACGAGCAGTACTTC

v_gene: TRBV7-6
abundance: NA
d_gene: NA
j_gene: TRBJ2-7
CDR3aa: CASSPGQFAYEQYF
CDR3nt: TGTGCCAGCAGCCCCGGACAGTTTGCCTACGAGCAGTACTTC

v_gene: TRBV27
abundance: few
d_gene: TRBD1
j_gene: TRBJ1-1
CDR3aa: CASSYTGTGRTEAFF
CDR3nt: TGTGCCAGCAGTTATACCGGGACAGGGCGCACTGAAGCTTTCTTT

v_gene: TRBV12-3/TRBV12-4
abundance: many
d_gene: TRBD2
j_gene: TRBJ2-1
CDR3aa: CASSFLAGGPYNEQFF
CDR3nt: TGTGCCAGCAGCTTCCTAGCGGGGGGGCCCTACAATGAGCAGTTCTTC

v_gene: TRBV7-2
abundance: many
d_gene: TRBD1
j_gene: TRBJ2-2
CDR3aa: CASSFGQGGGTGELFF
CDR3nt: TGTGCCAGCAGCTTTGGACAGGGCGGTGGCACCGGGGAGCTGTTTTTT

v_gene: TRBV20-1
abundance: NA
d_gene: NA
j_gene: TRBJ2-2
CDR3aa: CSARIVGELFF
CDR3nt: TGCAGTGCTAGAATCGTAGGGGAGCTGTTTTTT

v_gene: TRBV24-1
abundance: few
d_gene: NA
j_gene: TRBJ2-1
CDR3aa: CATSSRLGGYNEQFF
CDR3nt: TGTGCCACCAGTTCCCGACTAGGGGGCTACAATGAGCAGTTCTTC

v_gene: TRBV5-6
abundance: NA
d_gene: NA
j_gene: TRBJ2-7
CDR3aa: CASSPQGNRDEQYF
CDR3nt: TGTGCCAGCAGCCCGCAGGGGAATAGGGACGAGCAGTACTTC

v_gene: TRBV10-1
abundance: once
d_gene: NA
j_gene: TRBJ1-4
CDR3aa: CASSEYYRDALFF
CDR3nt: TGCGCCAGCAGTGAGTACTACCGGGACGCACTGTTTTTT

v_gene: TRBV28
abundance: NA
d_gene: TRBD1
j_gene: TRBJ2-7
CDR3aa: CASSSPARGLSDDTYEQYF
CDR3nt: TGTGCCAGCAGCAGTCCCGCCAGGGGGCTTTCCGACGACACCTACGAGCAGTACTTC

v_gene: TRBV7-2
abundance: once
d_gene: NA
j_gene: TRBJ1-1
CDR3aa: CAISLMNTEAFF
CDR3nt: TGTGCCATCAGCCTTATGAACACTGAAGCTTTCTTT

v_gene: TRBV6-1
abundance: few
d_gene: TRBD1
j_gene: TRBJ1-1
CDR3aa: CASSSDRASAEAFF
CDR3nt: TGTGCCAGCAGTTCGGACAGGGCATCGGCTGAAGCTTTCTTT

v_gene: TRBV5-1
abundance: NA
d_gene: NA
j_gene: TRBJ2-2
CDR3aa: CASSPGPIGELFF
CDR3nt: TGCGCCAGCAGTCCCGGCCCAATCGGGGAGCTGTTTTTT

v_gene: TRBV7-9
abundance: few
d_gene: TRBD1
j_gene: TRBJ1-1
CDR3aa: CASRRQGVEAFF
CDR3nt: TGTGCCAGCAGACGACAGGGTGTTGAAGCTTTCTTT

v_gene: TRBV29-1
abundance: few
d_gene: NA
j_gene: TRBJ2-2
CDR3aa: CSVSTAGELFF
CDR3nt: TGCAGCGTTTCGACAGCCGGGGAGCTGTTTTTT

v_gene: TRBV10-3
abundance: NA
d_gene: NA
j_gene: TRBJ2-1
CDR3aa: CAISESSGNEQFF
CDR3nt: TGTGCCATCAGTGAGTCATCAGGCAATGAGCAGTTCTTC

v_gene: TRBV11-2
abundance: few
d_gene: NA
j_gene: TRBJ2-2
CDR3aa: CASSLLGGGLAGVGELFF
CDR3nt: TGTGCCAGCAGCTTACTTGGGGGGGGCCTAGCCGGAGTCGGGGAGCTGTTTTTT

v_gene: TRBV4-1
abundance: NA
d_gene: NA
j_gene: TRBJ2-1
CDR3aa: CASGSGEGEQFF
CDR3nt: TGCGCCAGCGGCTCCGGGGAAGGCGAGCAGTTCTTC

v_gene: TRBV30
abundance: NA
d_gene: NA
j_gene: TRBJ1-4
CDR3aa: CAWSPRQDEKLFF
CDR3nt: TGTGCCTGGAGTCCACGACAGGATGAAAAACTGTTTTTT

v_gene: TRBV29-1
abundance: few
d_gene: NA
j_gene: TRBJ1-2
CDR3aa: CSVPDREQGYGYTF
CDR3nt: TGCAGCGTGCCTGACAGAGAACAGGGATATGGCTACACCTTC

v_gene: TRBV27
abundance: NA
d_gene: NA
j_gene: TRBJ2-3
CDR3aa: CASSLGRGADTQYF
CDR3nt: TGTGCCAGCAGTTTGGGACGGGGCGCAGATACGCAGTATTTT

v_gene: TRBV7-8
abundance: many
d_gene: TRBD1
j_gene: TRBJ1-5
CDR3aa: CASSLSTGGLRQPQHF
CDR3nt: TGTGCCAGCAGCTTGTCGACAGGGGGCTTACGCCAGCCCCAGCATTTT

v_gene: TRBV12-5
abundance: NA
d_gene: NA
j_gene: TRBJ1-2
CDR3aa: CASGLAPLQGNDGYTF
CDR3nt: TGTGCTAGTGGTTTGGCTCCCTTGCAGGGGAATGATGGCTACACCTTC

v_gene: TRBV4-1
abundance: few
d_gene: NA
j_gene: TRBJ2-2
CDR3aa: CASSQSILLNGELFF
CDR3nt: TGCGCCAGCAGCCAATCGATACTTCTTAACGGGGAGCTGTTTTTT

v_gene: TRBV14
abundance: few
d_gene: NA
j_gene: TRBJ2-4
CDR3aa: CASSQDMGNIQYF
CDR3nt: TGTGCCAGCAGCCAAGATATGGGAAACATTCAGTACTTC

v_gene: TRBV28
abundance: few
d_gene: NA
j_gene: TRBJ1-2
CDR3aa: CASSFPFDPNYGYTF
CDR3nt: TGTGCCAGCAGTTTTCCCTTCGACCCTAACTATGGCTACACCTTC

v_gene: TRBV7-6
abundance: NA
d_gene: NA
j_gene: TRBJ1-1
CDR3aa: CASSSGTTEAFF
CDR3nt: TGTGCCAGCAGCTCAGGTACCACTGAAGCTTTCTTT

v_gene: TRBV7-8
abundance: few
d_gene: NA
j_gene: TRBJ1-1
CDR3aa: CASSLDPAMNTEAFF
CDR3nt: TGTGCCAGCAGCTTAGACCCGGCGATGAACACTGAAGCTTTCTTT

v_gene: TRBV5-6
abundance: NA
d_gene: NA
j_gene: TRBJ1-1
CDR3aa: CASSELGWTEAFF
CDR3nt: TGTGCCAGCAGCGAACTCGGATGGACTGAAGCTTTCTTT